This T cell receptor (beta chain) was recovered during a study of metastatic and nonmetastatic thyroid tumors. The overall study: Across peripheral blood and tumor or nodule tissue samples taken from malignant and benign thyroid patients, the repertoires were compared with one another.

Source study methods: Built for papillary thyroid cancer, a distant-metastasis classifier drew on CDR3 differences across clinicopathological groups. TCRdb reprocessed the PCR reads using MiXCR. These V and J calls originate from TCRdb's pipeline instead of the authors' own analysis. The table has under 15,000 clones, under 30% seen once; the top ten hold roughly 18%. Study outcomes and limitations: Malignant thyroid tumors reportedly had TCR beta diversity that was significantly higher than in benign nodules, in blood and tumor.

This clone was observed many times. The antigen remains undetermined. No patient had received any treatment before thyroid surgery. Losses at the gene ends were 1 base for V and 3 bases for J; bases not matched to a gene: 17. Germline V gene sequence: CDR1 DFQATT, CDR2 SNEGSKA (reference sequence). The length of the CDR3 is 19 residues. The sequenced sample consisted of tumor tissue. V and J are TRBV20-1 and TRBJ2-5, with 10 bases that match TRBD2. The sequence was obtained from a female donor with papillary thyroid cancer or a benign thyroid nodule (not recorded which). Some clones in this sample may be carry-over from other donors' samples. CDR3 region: CSARGRVASGRGGKETQYF. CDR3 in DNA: TGCAGTGCTAGAGGGAGGGTGGCTAGCGGGAGAGGAGGCAAAGAGACCCAGTACTTC.